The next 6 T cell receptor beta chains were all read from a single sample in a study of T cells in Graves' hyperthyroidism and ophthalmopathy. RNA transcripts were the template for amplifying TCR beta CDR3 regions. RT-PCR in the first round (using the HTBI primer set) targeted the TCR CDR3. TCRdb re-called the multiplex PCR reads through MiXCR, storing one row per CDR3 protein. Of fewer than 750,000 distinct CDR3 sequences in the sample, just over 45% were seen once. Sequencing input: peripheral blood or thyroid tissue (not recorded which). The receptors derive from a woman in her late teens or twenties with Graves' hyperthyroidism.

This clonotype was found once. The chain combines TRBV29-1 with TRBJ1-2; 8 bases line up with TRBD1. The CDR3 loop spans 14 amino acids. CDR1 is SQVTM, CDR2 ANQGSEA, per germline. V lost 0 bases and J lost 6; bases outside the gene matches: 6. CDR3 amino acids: CSVEDAEQGDGYTF. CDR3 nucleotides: TGCAGCGTTGAAGATGCGGAACAGGGGGATGGCTACACCTTC.

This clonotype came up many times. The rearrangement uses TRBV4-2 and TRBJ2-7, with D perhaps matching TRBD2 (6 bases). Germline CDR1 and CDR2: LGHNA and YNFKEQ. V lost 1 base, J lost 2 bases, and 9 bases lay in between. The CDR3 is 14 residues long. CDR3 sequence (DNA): TGTGCCAGCAGCCAAGTCGGGAGTACCTACGAGCAGTACTTC. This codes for CASSQVGSTYEQYF.

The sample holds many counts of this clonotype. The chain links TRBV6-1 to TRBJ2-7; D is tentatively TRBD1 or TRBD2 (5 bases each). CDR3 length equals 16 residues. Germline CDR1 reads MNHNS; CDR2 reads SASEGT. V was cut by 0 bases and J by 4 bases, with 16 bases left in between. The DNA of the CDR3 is TGTGCCAGCAGTGAAGCTGAGGGGTTTGGTTCGTACGAGCAGTACTTC. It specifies CASSEAEGFGSYEQYF.

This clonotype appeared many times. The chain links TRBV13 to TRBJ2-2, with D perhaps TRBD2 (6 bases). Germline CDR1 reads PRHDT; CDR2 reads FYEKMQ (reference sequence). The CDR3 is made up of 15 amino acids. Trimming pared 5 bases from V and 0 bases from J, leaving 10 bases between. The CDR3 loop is CASSGGTANTGELFF. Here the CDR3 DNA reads TGTGCCAGCAGCGGGGGGACCGCGAACACCGGGGAGCTGTTTTTT.

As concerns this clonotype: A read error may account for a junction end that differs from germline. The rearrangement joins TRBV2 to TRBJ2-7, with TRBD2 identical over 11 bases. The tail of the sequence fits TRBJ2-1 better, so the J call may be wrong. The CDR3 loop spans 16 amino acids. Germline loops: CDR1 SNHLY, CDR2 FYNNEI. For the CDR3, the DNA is TGTGCCACCAGTGATACTACTAGCGGGAGCTACAATGAGCAGTTCTTC. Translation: CATSDTTSGSYNEQFF.

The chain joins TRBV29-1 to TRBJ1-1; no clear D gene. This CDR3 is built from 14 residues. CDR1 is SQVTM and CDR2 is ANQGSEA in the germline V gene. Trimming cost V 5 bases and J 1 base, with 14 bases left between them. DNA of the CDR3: TGCAGCGTTACGAAGGACGGCGCGAACACTGAAGCTTTCTTT. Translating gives CSVTKDGANTEAFF. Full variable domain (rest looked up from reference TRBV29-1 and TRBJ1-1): SAVISQKPSRDICQRGTSLTIQCQVDSQVTMMFWYRQQPGQSLTLIATANQGSEATYESGFVIDKFPISRPNLTFSTLTVSNMSPEDSSIYLCSVTKDGANTEAFFGQGTRLTVV.